The present T cell receptor (beta chain) was sequenced within a study of OX40 agonist ivuxolimab in advanced cancers. On the study more broadly: At doses from 0.01 to 10 mg/kg, patients were given intravenous ivuxolimab every 2 weeks. Cancers in dose escalation were hepatocellular, melanoma, renal cell and head and neck.

Some clones are missing from TCRdb's copy, which holds only in-frame ones; the method was immunoSEQ multiplex PCR. The table lists 94,000 or so clones, 84% of them singletons. Overall study results and limits: Some nonresponders additionally presented with little normalized T-cell clonal expansion.

No patient had autoimmune disease or received systemic immunosuppression. V gave up 0 bases and J gave up 8 bases, with 17 bases separating them. In germline, CDR1 is SGHRS, CDR2 YFSETQ. The CDR3 loop spans 16 amino acids. Note on this clone: Its antigen is currently unknown.

The V and J genes are TRBV5-1 and TRBJ2-2, with D tentatively TRBD1 (6 bases). This material consisted of CD4+ or CD8+ T cells sorted from blood, taken in a trial of the OX40 agonist ivuxolimab. The receptor comes from an adult with an advanced solid tumor such as melanoma, head and neck, liver or kidney cancer. This CDR3 is CASSLEGGAAKGELFF. The CDR3 bases are TGCGCCAGCAGCTTGGAAGGGGGAGCGGCCAAGGGGGAGCTGTTTTTT.